The present T cell receptor (beta chain) was sequenced within a study of cytomegalovirus exposure and HLA in healthy donors. Generated by immunoSEQ multiplex PCR, the TCRdb table keeps only in-frame clones and is missing some. The data contain around 150,000 clones, just under 85% of them seen just once; the ten biggest clones take up roughly 27%. Trimming cost V 2 bases and J 4 bases, with 8 bases left between them. Per germline, CDR1 SGHTA and CDR2 FQGTGA. CDR3 length: 13 residues. Study-wide results and caveats: Most TCR sequences proved rare, with some public TCRs found in many donors. The study put 150 or so TCR beta chains on its list as cytomegalovirus-associated.

Points on this clone: The antigen remains unidentified.

This clonotype originated in a man aged 30 to 45 in good health and CMV-seropositive. Sequencing was done on a sample of PBMCs. The rearrangement uses TRBV7-3 and TRBJ1-2, with D perhaps matching TRBD1 (5 bases). DNA of the CDR3: TGTGCCAGCAGCTTAGGGGCATCCTATGGCTACACCTTC. It encodes CASSLGASYGYTF.